The rows below give T cell receptor beta chains drawn from one sample of a study of blood T cell repertoires in COVID-19. The repertoire was sequenced with immunoSEQ multiplex PCR; TCRdb's copy has only in-frame clones and lacks some. The repertoire holds around 330,000 clones, with roughly 90% as singletons. Sequenced sample: peripheral blood. The receptor set was obtained from a woman aged 45-65 years with active or convalescent COVID-19. The CDR3 runs from the conserved cysteine through the conserved F or W. The D gene is left open where the match is weak. Where a row states a size, it is once, few, many or the class of an expanded clone; other rows omit it.

J gene | V gene | D gene | clone size | CDR3 DNA | CDR3 protein
TRBJ2-3 | TRBV5-1 | TRBD2 | NA | TGCGCCAGCAAGCGGTGGCTAGCGGGAGGCACAGATACGCAGTATTTT | CASKRWLAGGTDTQYF
TRBJ2-7 | TRBV28 | TRBD2 | NA | TGTGCCAGCAGTTTATGGCATGAGCGGGAGGCCGCCTACGAGCAGTACTTC | CASSLWHEREAAYEQYF
TRBJ2-7 | TRBV7-9 | TRBD2 | NA | TGTGCCAGCAGCTCGTCAAGCGGGGCCCCCTACGAGCAGTACTTC | CASSSSSGAPYEQYF
TRBJ2-3 | TRBV28 | TRBD2 | NA | TGTGCCAGCAGAAAAGGGACTAGCGGGAGGGCCGGAACAGATACGCAGTATTTT | CASRKGTSGRAGTDTQYF
TRBJ2-2 | TRBV19 | TRBD2 | NA | TGTGCCAGTAGTGCATCTGGACTAGCGGGAGGGCCGGTCGAAAGGGCCGGGGAGCTGTTTTTT | CASSASGLAGGPVERAGELFF
TRBJ1-6 | TRBV9 | NA | few | TGTGCCAGCGGCGACAGGAATAATTCACCCCTCCACTTT | CASGDRNNSPLHF
TRBJ2-7 | TRBV6-5 | TRBD2 | NA | TGTGCCAGCACCCCTCCTAGCGGGAGCACCTACGAGCAGTACTTC | CASTPPSGSTYEQYF
TRBJ1-1 | TRBV28 | TRBD1 | NA | TGTGCCAGCAGTTTAGGACAGGCAGGGGAAGCTTTCTTT | CASSLGQAGEAFF
TRBJ1-2 | TRBV9 | TRBD1 | NA | TGTGCCAGCAGCGTTCAGGGGGCGCGGAACTATGGCTACACCTTC | CASSVQGARNYGYTF
TRBJ2-1 | TRBV28 | TRBD1 | few | TGTGCCAGCAGATCCTCCGGGACAGGGGCCCACAATGAGCAGTTCTTC | CASRSSGTGAHNEQFF
TRBJ2-7 | TRBV4-3 | NA | few | TGCGCCAGCAGCCAAGATCGGAGGTACGAGCAGTACTTC | CASSQDRRYEQYF
TRBJ1-2 | TRBV7-9 | TRBD1 | NA | TGTGCCAGCAGCTTTGGGACAGTCGAGACCTACGGCTACACCTTC | CASSFGTVETYGYTF
TRBJ1-3 | TRBV7-2 | TRBD1 | few | TGTGCCAGCAGCAGCGTCGGGACAGCCGGAAACACCATATATTTT | CASSSVGTAGNTIYF
TRBJ2-7 | TRBV11-1 | TRBD2 | NA | TGTGCCAGCAGCTTAACAGCGGGAGTTCGGGAGCAGTACTTC | CASSLTAGVREQYF
TRBJ1-6 | TRBV3-1/TRBV3-2 | TRBD1 | NA | TGTGCCAGCAGCCAGATAACAGGGGGCTGGGATTCACCCCTCCACTTT | CASSQITGGWDSPLHF
TRBJ1-6 | TRBV7-6 | TRBD1 | NA | TGTGCCAGCAGCCAAAATACAGGGGTAAATTCACCCCTCCACTTT | CASSQNTGVNSPLHF
TRBJ2-1 | TRBV5-1 | NA | NA | TGCGCCAGCAGCGAATTCGGGGTGTCTGAGCAGTTCTTC | CASSEFGVSEQFF
TRBJ1-1 | TRBV18 | TRBD1 | NA | TGTGCCAGCTCACCAAATACAGGGGCAGGCACTGAAGCTTTCTTT | CASSPNTGAGTEAFF
TRBJ1-1 | TRBV7-9 | NA | NA | TGTGCCAGCAGTCATACAGGGCGTAACACTGAAGCTTTCTTT | CASSHTGRNTEAFF
TRBJ2-5 | TRBV4-3 | NA | NA | TGCGCCAGCAGCCAAGATAGGGACTTTCAAGAGACCCAGTACTTC | CASSQDRDFQETQYF
TRBJ1-1 | TRBV19 | TRBD1 | NA | TGTGCCAGTAGTATGCGACAGGGGGCGGGTACTGAAGCTTTCTTT | CASSMRQGAGTEAFF
TRBJ1-1 | TRBV28 | NA | NA | TGTGCCAGCAGTCTAATCATAGGGGTACGGACTGAAGCTTTCTTT | CASSLIIGVRTEAFF
TRBJ2-7 | TRBV4-1 | NA | NA | TGCGCCAGCAGCCAAGATCTGGGAGTTAGCTACGAGCAGTACTTC | CASSQDLGVSYEQYF
TRBJ1-4 | TRBV13 | NA | NA | TGTGCCAGCAGCCCGGGATCTAATGAAAAACTGTTTTTT | CASSPGSNEKLFF
TRBJ2-7 | TRBV15 | NA | few | TGTGCCACCAGCAGCTCTCGGGTGGGCGAGCAGTACTTC | CATSSSRVGEQYF
TRBJ2-1 | TRBV7-3 | NA | NA | TGTGCCAGCAGCTCCCTCCTCGGCTCCTACAATGAGCAGTTCTTC | CASSSLLGSYNEQFF
TRBJ1-1 | TRBV7-8 | NA | NA | TGTGCCAGCAGATACGGGTTGGCCAACACTGAAGCTTTCTTT | CASRYGLANTEAFF
TRBJ2-7 | TRBV6-5 | NA | NA | TGTGCCAGCAGTCAGGGATCCTCCTACGAGCAGTACTTC | CASSQGSSYEQYF
TRBJ2-1 | TRBV4-1 | TRBD1 | once | TGCGCCAGCAGCCGCACACCCCCGGGACAGGGGAACAATGAGCAGTTCTTC | CASSRTPPGQGNNEQFF
TRBJ1-1 | TRBV30 | NA | NA | TGTGCCTGGAGCCAGGGGCGAACTGAAGCTTTCTTT | CAWSQGRTEAFF
TRBJ1-1 | TRBV5-1 | NA | NA | TGCGCCAGCAGCTTGGGGGGAGGAATGAACACTGAAGCTTTCTTT | CASSLGGGMNTEAFF
TRBJ1-1 | TRBV7-2 | NA | NA | TGTGCCAGCACCCCTACCGGGGGAACTGAAGCTTTCTTT | CASTPTGGTEAFF
TRBJ2-7 | TRBV7-9 | NA | NA | TGTGCCAGCAGCCACTCCTACGAGCAGTACTTC | CASSHSYEQYF
TRBJ1-1 | TRBV18 | NA | once | TGTGCCAGCTCACCTATGAGGCAAACTGAAGCTTTCTTT | CASSPMRQTEAFF
TRBJ2-7 | TRBV5-1 | TRBD2 | NA | TGCGCCAGCAGCTTGACCGGGACTACCTACGAGCAGTACTTC | CASSLTGTTYEQYF
TRBJ2-7 | TRBV7-9 | TRBD2 | NA | TGTGCCAGCAGTAGCGGGGGGGACTTCTACGAGCAGTACTTC | CASSSGGDFYEQYF
TRBJ2-7 | TRBV9 | TRBD2 | NA | TGTGCCAGCAGCGCGGGGGACTACTACGAGCAGTACTTC | CASSAGDYYEQYF
TRBJ2-7 | TRBV19 | TRBD2 | NA | TGTGCCAGTAGTAGCCGGGGGGGCTCCTACGAGCAGTACTTC | CASSSRGGSYEQYF
TRBJ2-3 | TRBV20-1 | TRBD2 | NA | TGCAGTGCTAGTAGCGGGAGGGCCGGCGCAGATACGCAGTATTTT | CSASSGRAGADTQYF
TRBJ1-1 | TRBV5-1 | TRBD1 | NA | TGCGCCAGCAGCATGGGACAGGGGAACACTGAAGCTTTCTTT | CASSMGQGNTEAFF
TRBJ2-2 | TRBV28 | NA | NA | TGTGCCAGTAGCCCCGAGAGGAACACCGGGGAGCTGTTTTTT | CASSPERNTGELFF
TRBJ1-3 | TRBV6-5 | NA | NA | TGTGCCAGCAGGCCCTATACAGGGAGAAACACCATATATTTT | CASRPYTGRNTIYF
TRBJ1-3 | TRBV2 | NA | NA | TGTGCCAGCACGACTCACTCTGGAAACACCATATATTTT | CASTTHSGNTIYF
TRBJ1-6 | TRBV7-3 | NA | NA | TGTGCCAGCAGCTTATCCAGGGATGATTCACCCCTCCACTTT | CASSLSRDDSPLHF
TRBJ1-3 | TRBV5-1 | NA | NA | TGCGCCAGCAGCCAGCAGGGCCCGACTGGAAACACCATATATTTT | CASSQQGPTGNTIYF
TRBJ1-2 | TRBV18 | TRBD1 | NA | TGTGCCAGCTCGCAATTCCCACAGGGGAATGGCTACACCTTC | CASSQFPQGNGYTF